The clone carrying this TCR beta chain was seen more than once but under ten times. The antigen remains undetermined. Using immunoSEQ multiplex PCR, the repertoire was profiled, and TCRdb retains in-frame clones only, with some absent. The table has about 960,000 clones, over 60% seen once; the top ten hold nearly 1.5%. HIV-negative, healthy adults without recent acute infections or vaccinations were the donors. This CDR3 has 15 amino acids. Germline trimming cut 6 bases from V and 6 bases from J; bases unmatched to any gene: 8. Germline CDR1 MNHEY, CDR2 SVGAGI. This sample was included in a study of shared clonotypes between healthy human individuals. Study overall: CD4 naive and CD4 memory each took three plates per donor, while CD8 naive took two and CD8 memory one. Notes on the study in general: Several donors had about 5% of their naive CD4 clonotypes in common.

The chain links TRBV6-5 to TRBJ2-3; 11 nucleotides agree with TRBD2. The specimen sequenced was memory CD4+ T cells sorted from blood. Sample subset: CD45RA-negative fraction. The sequence was obtained from a man aged 18 to 35 in good health. CDR3 in DNA: TGTGCCAGCAGCAACCCTAGCGGGAGGATCGATACGCAGTATTTT. It codes for CASSNPSGRIDTQYF.